This TCR beta chain comes out of a study of cytotoxic CD8 clonotypes in ibrutinib-treated CLL. Study as a whole: Patients: around 11 relapsed/refractory, roughly 14 treatment-naive, under 18 IGHV unmutated. Patients gave response samples after a median about eleven months of treatment, range 6 to 36.

Data came from immunoSEQ multiplex PCR; TCRdb stores just in-frame clones and leaves some out. The data hold some 290,000 clones, with 80% observed a single time. The CDR3 totals 16 residues. V lost 0 bases to trimming and J lost 0 bases, with 10 bases between them. Germline V gene lookup returns CDR1 SGDLS and CDR2 YYNGEE. Genomic DNA (around 2 micrograms) was obtained from cryopreserved PBMCs for construction of TCR beta libraries. For this clone: Its antigen remains unidentified.

Whole-study findings and limits: Public clonotypes, found uncommonly, either contracted or stayed stable on treatment.

This specimen consisted of PBMCs, obtained before ibrutinib treatment. The rearrangement joins TRBV9 to TRBJ1-3; D remains unclear. The TCR comes from a human donor with chronic lymphocytic leukemia. This CDR3 reads CASSVGGHLSGNTIYF. CDR3 DNA sequence: TGTGCCAGCAGCGTAGGAGGGCACCTCTCTGGAAACACCATATATTTT. Based on the CDR3 plus reference TRBV9 and TRBJ1-3, the full variable domain is DSGVTQTPKHLITATGQRVTLRCSPRSGDLSVYWYQQSLDQGLQFLIQYYNGEERAKGNILERFSAQQFPDLHSELNLSSLELGDSALYFCASSVGGHLSGNTIYFGEGSWLTVV.